This TCR beta chain was documented in a study of CD8 T cells in ankylosing spondylitis. Study-wide findings and caveats: Certain motif variants had earlier appeared in reactive arthritis synovial fluid and blood. Reported data indicate significant enrichment of disease-linked clones within matched ankylosing spondylitis synovial fluid. Characteristic of ankylosing spondylitis blood, it appeared, was a TCR beta motif comprising about eight highly homologous variants.

In the case of this clonotype: The antigen remains undetermined.

As the method for making TCR beta libraries, quantitative 5'-RACE with molecular barcodes was used. MiXCR, run by TCRdb on the 5' RACE reads, gives a single entry per CDR3 protein. The sample lists some 840,000 distinct CDR3 sequences; 10% to 15% were seen once. CDR3 length equals 14 residues. Germline trimming cut 9 bases from V and 0 bases from J; bases unmatched to any gene: 8. Germline lookup yields CDR1 SGHRS and CDR2 YFSETQ. The V call is TRBV5-1, the J call TRBJ2-5; 7 positions match TRBD1. Material for sequencing was blood, either unsorted or a sorted T cell fraction (not recorded which). The TCR was taken from a male donor with ankylosing spondylitis. In nucleotides, the CDR3 is TGCGCCACCAGGGGGTCGAGTTACCAAGAGACCCAGTACTTC. Translated: CATRGSSYQETQYF.